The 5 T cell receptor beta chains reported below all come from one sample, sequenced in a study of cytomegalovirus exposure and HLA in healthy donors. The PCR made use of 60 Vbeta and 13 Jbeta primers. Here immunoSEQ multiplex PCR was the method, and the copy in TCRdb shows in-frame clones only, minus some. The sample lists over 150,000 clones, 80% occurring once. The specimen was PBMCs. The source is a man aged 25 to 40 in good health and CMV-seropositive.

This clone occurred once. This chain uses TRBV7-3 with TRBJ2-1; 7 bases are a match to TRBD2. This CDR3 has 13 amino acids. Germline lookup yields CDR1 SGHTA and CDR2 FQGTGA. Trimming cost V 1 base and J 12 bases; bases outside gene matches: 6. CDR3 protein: CASSLNRGERQFF. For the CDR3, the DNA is TGTGCCAGCAGCTTAAATCGGGGGGAGAGGCAGTTCTTC.

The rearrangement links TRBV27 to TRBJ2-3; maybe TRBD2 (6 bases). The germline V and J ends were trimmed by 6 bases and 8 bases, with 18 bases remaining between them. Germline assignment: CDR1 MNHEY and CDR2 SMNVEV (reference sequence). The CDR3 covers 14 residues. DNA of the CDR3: TGTGCCAGCAGCCTTGGGGGGTTCGCGACTACGCAGTATTTT. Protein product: CASSLGGFATTQYF.

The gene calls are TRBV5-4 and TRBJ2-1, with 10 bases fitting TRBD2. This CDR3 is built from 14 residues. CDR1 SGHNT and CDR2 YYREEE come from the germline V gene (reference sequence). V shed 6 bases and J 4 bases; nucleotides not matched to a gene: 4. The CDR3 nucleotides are TGTGCCAGCACCACACTAGCGGGATACAATGAGCAGTTCTTC. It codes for CASTTLAGYNEQFF.

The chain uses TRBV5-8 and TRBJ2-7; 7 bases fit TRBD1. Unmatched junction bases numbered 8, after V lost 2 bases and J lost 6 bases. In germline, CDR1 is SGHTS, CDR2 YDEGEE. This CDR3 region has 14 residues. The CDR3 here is CASSFRDSGVEQYF. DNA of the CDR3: TGTGCCAGCAGCTTCCGGGACAGCGGTGTCGAGCAGTACTTC.

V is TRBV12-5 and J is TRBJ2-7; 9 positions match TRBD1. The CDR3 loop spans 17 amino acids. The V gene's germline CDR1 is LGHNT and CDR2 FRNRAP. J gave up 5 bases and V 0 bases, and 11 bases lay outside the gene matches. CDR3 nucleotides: TGTGCTAGTGGTTTGGTATTCCCCGGACAGGGGTTCGACGAGCAGTACTTC. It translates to CASGLVFPGQGFDEQYF.